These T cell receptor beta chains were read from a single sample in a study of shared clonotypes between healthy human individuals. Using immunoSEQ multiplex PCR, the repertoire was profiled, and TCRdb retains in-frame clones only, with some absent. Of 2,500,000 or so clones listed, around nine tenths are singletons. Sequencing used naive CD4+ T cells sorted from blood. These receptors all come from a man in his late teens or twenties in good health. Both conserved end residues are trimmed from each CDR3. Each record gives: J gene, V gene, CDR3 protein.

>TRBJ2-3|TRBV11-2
ASSLDGESTDTQY
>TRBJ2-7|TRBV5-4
ASSLDFGGAYEQY
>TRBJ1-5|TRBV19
ATPWDQGDHQPQH
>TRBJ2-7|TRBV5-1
ASSSGQGIYEQY
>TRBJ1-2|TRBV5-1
ASRPTNYGYT
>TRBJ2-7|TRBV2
ASSEEKGYGYEQY
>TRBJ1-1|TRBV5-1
ASISRPGLDTEAF
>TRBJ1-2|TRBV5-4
ASSLAGQAGYT
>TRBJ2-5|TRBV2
ASSENEETQY
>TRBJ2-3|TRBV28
ASSQEWAGGTDTQY
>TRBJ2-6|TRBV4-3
ASSQEGYLSGANVLT
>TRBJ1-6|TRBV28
ASSSLRTGDPNLAPLH
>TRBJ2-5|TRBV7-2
ASTRRTGEETQY
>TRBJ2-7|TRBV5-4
ASSSGTSGDYEQY
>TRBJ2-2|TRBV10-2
ASSDQRDRGSGELF